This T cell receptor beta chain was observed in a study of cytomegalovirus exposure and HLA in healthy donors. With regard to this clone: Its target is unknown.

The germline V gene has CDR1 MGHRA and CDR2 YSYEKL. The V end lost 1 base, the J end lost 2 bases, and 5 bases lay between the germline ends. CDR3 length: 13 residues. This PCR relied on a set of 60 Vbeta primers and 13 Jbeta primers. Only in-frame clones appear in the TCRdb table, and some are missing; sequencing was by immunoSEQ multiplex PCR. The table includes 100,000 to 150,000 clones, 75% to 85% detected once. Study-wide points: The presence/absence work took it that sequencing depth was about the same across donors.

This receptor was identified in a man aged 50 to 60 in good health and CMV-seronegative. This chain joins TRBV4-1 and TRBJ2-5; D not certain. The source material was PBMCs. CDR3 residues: CASSQAPQETQYF. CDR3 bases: TGCGCCAGCAGCCAAGCCCCTCAAGAGACCCAGTACTTC.